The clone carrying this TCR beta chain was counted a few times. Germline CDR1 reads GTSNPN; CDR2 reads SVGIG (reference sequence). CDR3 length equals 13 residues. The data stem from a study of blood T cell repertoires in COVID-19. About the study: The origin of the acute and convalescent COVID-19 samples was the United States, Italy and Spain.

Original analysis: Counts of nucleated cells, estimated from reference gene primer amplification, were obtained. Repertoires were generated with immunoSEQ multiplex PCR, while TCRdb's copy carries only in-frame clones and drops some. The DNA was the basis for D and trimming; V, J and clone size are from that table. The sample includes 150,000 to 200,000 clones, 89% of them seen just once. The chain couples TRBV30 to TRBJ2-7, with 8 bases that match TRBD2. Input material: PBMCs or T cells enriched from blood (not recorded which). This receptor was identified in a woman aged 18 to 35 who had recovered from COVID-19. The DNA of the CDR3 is TGTGCGACGGGGGGGAGACTTACCTACGAGCAGTACTTC. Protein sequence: CATGGRLTYEQYF.